One and the same sample provided the 13 T cell receptor beta chains below, sequenced in a study of T cell responses to AZD1222 COVID-19 vaccine. Some clones are missing from TCRdb's copy, which holds only in-frame ones; the method was immunoSEQ multiplex PCR. The sample has 150,000 to 200,000 clones; 94% are singletons. The sample consisted of peripheral blood, taken on day 0 of AZD1222 vaccination. The receptors here all came from an adult in good health.

The chain uses TRBV19 and TRBJ1-6; no definite D call. Trimming cost V 7 bases and J 7 bases, with 20 bases left between them. Germline loops: CDR1 LNHDA, CDR2 SQIVND (reference sequence). CDR3 length equals 16 residues. The CDR3 DNA sequence: TGTGCCAGTACCCATACCCCGCGACAAATAAATTCACCCCTCCACTTT. It encodes CASTHTPRQINSPLHF.

The chain joins TRBV10-3 to TRBJ1-2; D perhaps matches TRBD1 (5 bases). The V end was cut by 0 bases, the J end by 7 bases, with 18 bases between. From germline, CDR1 is ENHRY and CDR2 SYGVKD. The CDR3 contains 16 residues. CDR3 sequence reads: CAISESPSGLGFGYTF. Here the CDR3 DNA reads TGTGCCATCAGTGAGTCGCCTTCAGGGCTGGGGTTTGGCTACACCTTC.

The J gene is TRBJ1-6, the V gene TRBV6-5, with 10 nucleotides matching TRBD1. Germline V gene lookup returns CDR1 MNHEY and CDR2 SVGAGI. The trim removed 0 bases at V and 9 bases at J, leaving 5 bases unmatched. CDR3 length: 16 amino acids. This CDR3 reads CASSYSLTGGASPLHF. In DNA form, the CDR3 reads TGTGCCAGCAGTTACTCCCTGACAGGGGGCGCTTCACCCCTCCACTTT.

This clone was observed a single time. The chain joins TRBV25-1 to TRBJ1-2, with 11 bases that match TRBD1. CDR1 is MGHDK, CDR2 SYGVNS, per germline. CDR3 length: 16 amino acids. V lost 2 bases and J lost 8; bases outside the gene matches: 10. The CDR3: CASSEIRTGGARGYTF. CDR3 sequence (DNA): TGTGCCAGCAGTGAAATTCGGACAGGGGGCGCGAGGGGCTACACCTTC.

This clone occurred once. The CDR3 sequence is CAWSVGLGNTYGYTF. The DNA for the CDR3 is TGTGCCTGGAGTGTGGGCTTAGGGAACACCTATGGCTACACCTTC. The chain recombines TRBV30 with TRBJ1-2; the D is unclear. The germline V and J ends were trimmed by 0 bases and 4 bases, with 15 bases remaining between them. The CDR3 runs to 15 residues. Germline V gives CDR1 GTSNPN, CDR2 SVGIG (reference sequence). The full variable domain, in which reference TRBV30 and TRBJ1-2 provide the parts outside the CDR3, is SQTIHQWPATLVQPVGSPLSLECTVEGTSNPNLYWYRQAAGRGLQLLFYSVGIGQISSEVPQNLSASRPQDRQFILSSKKLLLSDSGFYLCAWSVGLGNTYGYTFGSGTRLTVV.

This chain joins TRBV19 and TRBJ1-2, with 7 bases matching TRBD1. V lost 9 bases and J lost 4; bases outside the gene matches: 8. The CDR3 is 13 residues long. CDR1 and CDR2 from the germline V gene are LNHDA and SQIVND (reference sequence). CDR3 sequence: CASLGQSTYGYTF. Here the CDR3 DNA reads TGTGCCAGCCTGGGACAGTCCACCTATGGCTACACCTTC.

This clone was picked up one time. The genes are TRBV19 and TRBJ1-3, with 9 bases matching TRBD1. Looked up from germline, CDR1 is LNHDA and CDR2 is SQIVND (reference sequence). This CDR3 has 14 residues. Germline trimming cut 9 bases from V and 3 bases from J; bases unmatched to any gene: 6. The CDR3 DNA follows: TGTGCCAGCAAGCCGGGACAGGGTGGAAACACCATATATTTT. Protein product: CASKPGQGGNTIYF.

The chain carries TRBV4-1 and TRBJ1-2; maybe TRBD1 (6 bases). Germline values: CDR1 MGHRA, CDR2 YSYEKL. CDR3 length: 16 amino acids. Trimming left V 1 base short and J 0 bases short, with 12 bases between. The CDR3 DNA reads TGCGCCAGCAGCCAAGGTCAAGGGGGATCTAACTATGGCTACACCTTC. It codes for CASSQGQGGSNYGYTF.

The rearrangement links TRBV2 to TRBJ1-5; D is undetermined. CDR3 size: 16 residues. V lost 3 bases, J lost 2 bases, and 14 bases lay in between. Germline V gene lookup returns CDR1 SNHLY and CDR2 FYNNEI. CDR3 protein: CASSERPVQGNQPQHF. CDR3 nucleotide sequence: TGTGCCAGCAGTGAGAGGCCGGTGCAGGGCAATCAGCCCCAGCATTTT.

The chain has TRBV7-9 and TRBJ2-7, with D possibly matching TRBD1 (6 bases). This CDR3 comprises 15 residues. Between the trimmed V and J ends, which lost 6 bases and 3 bases, there was a span of 18 bases. CDR1 is SEHNR and CDR2 is FQNEAQ in the germline V gene (reference sequence). The CDR3: CASSPDDRLIYEQYF. The CDR3 DNA reads as TGTGCCAGCAGTCCGGACGACAGGTTGATCTACGAGCAGTACTTC. Using reference TRBV7-9 and TRBJ2-7 for the parts outside the CDR3, the full variable domain is DTGVSQNPRHKITKRGQNVTFRCDPISEHNRLYWYRQTLGQGPEFLTYFQNEAQLEKSRLLSDRFSAERPKGSFSTLEIQRTEQGDSAMYLCASSPDDRLIYEQYFGPGTRLTVT.

Concerning this clone: The junction does not match germline at one end; this may be a read error. V is TRBV11-2 and J is TRBJ1-1, with TRBD1 as a possible D gene (6 bases). There are 15 residues in the CDR3. Germline V gene sequence: CDR1 SGHAT, CDR2 FQNNGV. CDR3: CASSSRQAKNTEAFF. The CDR3 nucleotides are TGTGCCAGCAGTTCCCGACAGGCGAAGAACACTGAGGCTTTCTTT.

Points on this clone: The DNA is left out, because the CDR3 cannot be placed on it with certainty; the CDR3 is given as TCRdb lists it. This chain connects TRBV19 to TRBJ2-7; TRBD2, as called in the table, went unchecked against the DNA. Germline CDR1 LNHDA, CDR2 SQIVND (reference sequence). The CDR3 is 12 residues long, ends included. CDR3 amino acids: CASSSSGYEQYF.

The V and J genes are TRBV27 and TRBJ2-5; D call uncertain. The CDR3 has 13 residues. V gave up 1 base and J gave up 5 bases, with 8 bases separating them. From germline, CDR1 is MNHEY and CDR2 SMNVEV (reference sequence). The DNA of the CDR3 is TGTGCCAGCAGTTTATGGGGTACGGAGACCCAGTACTTC. This sequence encodes CASSLWGTETQYF.